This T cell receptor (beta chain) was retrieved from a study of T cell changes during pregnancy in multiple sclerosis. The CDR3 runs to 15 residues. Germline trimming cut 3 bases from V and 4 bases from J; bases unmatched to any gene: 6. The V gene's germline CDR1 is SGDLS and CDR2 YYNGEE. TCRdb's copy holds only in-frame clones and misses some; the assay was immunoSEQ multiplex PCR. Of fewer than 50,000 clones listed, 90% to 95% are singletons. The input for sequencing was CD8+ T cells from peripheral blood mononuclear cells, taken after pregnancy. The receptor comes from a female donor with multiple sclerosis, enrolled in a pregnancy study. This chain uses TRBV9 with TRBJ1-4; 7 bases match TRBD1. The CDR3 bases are TGTGCCAGCAGCGGGGGCCGGGACAGTAATGAAAAACTGTTTTTT. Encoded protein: CASSGGRDSNEKLFF.